The 28 T cell receptor beta chains in this list originate from one sample, sequenced in a study of T cells in Graves' hyperthyroidism and ophthalmopathy. TCR beta CDR3 regions were amplified from RNA transcripts. The HTBI primer set drove a first-round RT-PCR of the TCR CDR3. MiXCR was run by TCRdb on the multiplex PCR reads, yielding one entry per CDR3 protein. The sample holds 750,000 to 950,000 distinct CDR3 sequences, roughly 40% seen once. The sequenced material came from blood. The receptors stem from a man younger than 30 with Graves' hyperthyroidism.

The rearrangement joins TRBV11-2 to TRBJ2-6; 9 bases are shared with TRBD1. With 7 bases clipped from V and 4 bases from J, the junction kept 8 bases outside the gene matches. The CDR3 length is 16 residues. Germline CDR1 and CDR2: SGHAT and FQNNGV. Here the CDR3 DNA reads TGTGCCAGCATCAATACAGGGGGCGCCGGGGCCAACGTCCTGACTTTC. Encoded protein: CASINTGGAGANVLTF.

The chain links TRBV7-9 to TRBJ2-7, with 10 bases matching TRBD2. J lost 0 bases, V lost 5 bases, and 7 bases had no gene match. The CDR3 loop spans 16 amino acids. Germline V CDR1 and CDR2: SEHNR, FQNEAQ (reference sequence). CDR3 sequence reads: CASSQGPSGSSYEQYF. Here the CDR3 DNA reads TGTGCCAGCAGCCAAGGGCCTAGCGGGAGCTCCTACGAGCAGTACTTC.

This clonotype showed up just a few times. The V gene is TRBV5-1, the J gene TRBJ2-5; 9 bases line up with TRBD2. Germline values: CDR1 SGHRS, CDR2 YFSETQ. The CDR3 sequence is 16 residues long. V lost 0 bases, J lost 5 bases, and 8 bases stayed unmatched. CDR3 sequence (DNA): TGCGCCAGCAGCTTGGCGTCTAGCGGGGCGGAGGAGACCCAGTACTTC. It codes for CASSLASSGAEETQYF.

In its sample, this clonotype was seen once. This sequence joins TRBV19 and TRBJ2-2; D not certain. In germline, CDR1 is LNHDA, CDR2 SQIVND (reference sequence). There are 10 residues in the CDR3. This chain's CDR3 is CALSTGELFF. For the CDR3, the DNA is TGTGCTCTTAGTACCGGGGAGCTGTTTTTT. Combining the CDR3 with reference TRBV19 and TRBJ2-2 gives the whole variable domain DGGITQSPKYLFRKEGQNVTLSCEQNLNHDAMYWYRQDPGQGLRLIYYSQIVNDFQKGDIAEGYSVSREKKESFPLTVTSAQKNPTAFYLCALSTGELFFGEGSRLTVL.

The J gene is TRBJ2-7, the V gene TRBV20-1; maybe TRBD2 (6 bases). Between the trimmed V and J ends, which lost 3 bases and 2 bases, there was a span of 11 bases. The CDR3 totals 13 residues. Germline-derived CDR1 and CDR2 are DFQATT and SNEGSKA (reference sequence). The CDR3 DNA sequence: TGCAGTGCTAGGTCCCGGGAGACCTACGAGCAGTACTTC. It is translated as CSARSRETYEQYF.

This clonotype is a singleton in its sample. The chain employs TRBV4-1 and TRBJ1-1; D call uncertain. The V end was cut by 4 bases, the J end by 5 bases, with 20 bases between. There are 16 residues in the CDR3. CDR1 is MGHRA and CDR2 is YSYEKL in the germline V gene. CDR3 bases: TGCGCCAGCAGCCCCGGCCCGGGGTATAGTGGGACTGAAGCTTTCTTT. This codes for CASSPGPGYSGTEAFF.

This chain uses TRBV12-3 or TRBV12-4 with TRBJ2-6, with 7 nucleotides matching TRBD1. Unmatched junction bases numbered 4, after V lost 4 bases and J lost 4 bases. The CDR3 has 15 residues. In nucleotides, the CDR3 is TGTGCCAGCAGTTCTGACAGGGTCGGGGCCAACGTCCTGACTTTC. Its protein is CASSSDRVGANVLTF.

This clonotype was recorded many times. The rearrangement joins TRBV7-2 to TRBJ2-7; D tentatively reads TRBD1 or TRBD2 (5 bases each). This CDR3 is 14 amino acids long. CDR1 is SGHTA, CDR2 FQGNSA, per germline. V lost 1 base and J 0 bases, leaving 7 bases between the germline ends. The CDR3: CASSLGDLSYEQYF. The DNA for the CDR3 is TGTGCCAGCAGCTTAGGGGACCTCTCCTACGAGCAGTACTTC. The full variable domain, rest sourced from reference TRBV7-2 and TRBJ2-7, is GAGVSQSPSNKVTEKGKDVELRCDPISGHTALYWYRQSLGQGLEFLIYFQGNSAPDKSGLPSDRFSAERTGGSVSTLTIQRTQQEDSAVYLCASSLGDLSYEQYFGPGTRLTVT.

The chain has TRBV4-1 and TRBJ1-5; D remains ambiguous. The V gene's germline CDR1 is MGHRA and CDR2 YSYEKL. V was cut by 3 bases and J by 2 bases, with 11 bases left in between. This CDR3 comprises 15 residues. The CDR3 nucleotides are TGCGCCAGCAGCCAGTTAACAGAGCGCAATCAGCCCCAGCATTTT. Amino acid sequence: CASSQLTERNQPQHF.

This clonotype was recorded once. The rearrangement uses TRBV9 and TRBJ1-2; D may be TRBD1 (5 bases). The germline gives CDR1 SGDLS, CDR2 YYNGEE. This CDR3 comprises 15 residues. Trimming pared 0 bases from V and 6 bases from J, leaving 15 bases between. CDR3 loop: CASSVGDLNSDGYTF. The CDR3 nucleotides read TGTGCCAGCAGCGTAGGGGACCTTAACTCGGATGGCTACACCTTC.

In this sample, this clonotype turned up many times. This chain connects TRBV9 to TRBJ1-3; D uncertain. The CDR3 extends over 15 amino acids. Germline CDR1 SGDLS, CDR2 YYNGEE. Between the trimmed V and J ends, which lost 6 bases and 0 bases, there was a span of 13 bases. CDR3 protein: CASNNQGSSGNTIYF. The CDR3, as DNA: TGTGCCAGCAACAACCAAGGCAGCTCTGGAAACACCATATATTTT.

The V gene is TRBV10-3, the J gene TRBJ1-2; 7 nucleotides agree with TRBD1. After removal of 0 bases from V and 8 bases from J, the junction contained 9 bases not matched to a gene. Per the germline V gene, CDR1 is ENHRY and CDR2 is SYGVKD. The CDR3 is made up of 15 amino acids. DNA for the CDR3: TGTGCCATCAGTGAGTCGAGGGCCGAGACAGGGGGCTACACCTTC. Its translation: CAISESRAETGGYTF.

This sequence joins TRBV9 and TRBJ2-7, with D possibly TRBD2 on 5 matching bases. The germline V gene has CDR1 SGDLS and CDR2 YYNGEE. Deletions cut 4 bases from V and 2 bases from J, with 13 bases between. The CDR3 sequence is 14 residues long. The CDR3, as DNA: TGTGCCAGCAGCTCGGGGAAAAAGGCCTACGAGCAGTACTTC. Amino acid sequence: CASSSGKKAYEQYF.

Points on this clonotype: Relative to the germline gene, one junction end is altered; a read error may explain this. This chain links TRBV4-1 with TRBJ1-2; D possibly corresponds to TRBD1 (5 bases). CDR3 size: 16 residues. Per the germline V gene, CDR1 is MGHRA and CDR2 is YSYEKL. The CDR3 is CTSSQEGTARGYGYTF. DNA of the CDR3: TGCACCAGCAGCCAAGAGGGGACGGCTCGGGGATATGGCTACACCTTC.

This clonotype showed up many times. The chain uses TRBV2 and TRBJ1-5; the match to TRBD1 covers 7 bases. The trim removed 7 bases at V and 3 bases at J, leaving 6 bases unmatched. Germline V gene data show CDR1 as SNHLY and CDR2 as FYNNEI. The CDR3 covers 14 residues. CDR3 region: CASIVDRSNQPQHF. Written as DNA, the CDR3 is TGTGCCAGCATCGTGGACAGGTCCAATCAGCCCCAGCATTTT.

Details on this clonotype: A read error may explain this, as a much larger clone is one base away. The chain joins TRBV10-3 to TRBJ2-5; the D is unclear. This CDR3 region has 12 residues. V was trimmed by 5 bases and J by 1 base, leaving 5 bases between them. Germline values: CDR1 ENHRY, CDR2 SYGVKD. Here the CDR3 DNA reads TGTGCCATCAGTCTGGGCCAAGAGACCCAGTACTTC. Its translation: CAISLGQETQYF.

This clonotype was observed many times. J is TRBJ2-5 and V is TRBV19; TRBD2 might be the D (7 bases). The CDR3 consists of 13 residues. CDR1 and CDR2 from the germline V gene are LNHDA and SQIVND (reference sequence). Trimming pared 6 bases from V and 5 bases from J, leaving 13 bases between. The CDR3 loop reads CASRRGGVETQYF. The CDR3 region has the DNA TGTGCCAGTAGGAGGGGGGGCGTGGAGACCCAGTACTTC. Full variable domain (remainder filled in from reference TRBV19 and TRBJ2-5): DGGITQSPKYLFRKEGQNVTLSCEQNLNHDAMYWYRQDPGQGLRLIYYSQIVNDFQKGDIAEGYSVSREKKESFPLTVTSAQKNPTAFYLCASRRGGVETQYFGPGTRLLVL.

The chain employs TRBV12-3 or TRBV12-4 and TRBJ2-7; a possible D gene is TRBD2 (5 bases). V gave up 6 bases and J gave up 3 bases, with 18 bases separating them. The length of the CDR3 is 15 residues. CDR3 in DNA: TGTGCCAGCAGCCTCGCTCTCGGGGTCCTCTACGAGCAGTACTTC. Residues: CASSLALGVLYEQYF.

The chain couples TRBV27 to TRBJ2-6, with a tentative D call TRBD1 (5 bases). The CDR3 length is 17 residues. Germline CDR1 reads MNHEY; CDR2 reads SMNVEV (reference sequence). The V and J ends lost 2 bases and 0 bases respectively, with 11 bases between them. In DNA, the CDR3 is TGTGCCAGCAGTTTAACAGGCCTCAACTCTGGGGCCAACGTCCTGACTTTC. Translation gives CASSLTGLNSGANVLTF. Full variable domain (missing parts from reference TRBV27 and TRBJ2-6): EAQVTQNPRYLITVTGKKLTVTCSQNMNHEYMSWYRQDPGLGLRQIYYSMNVEVTDKGDVPEGYKVSRKEKRNFPLILESPSPNQTSLYFCASSLTGLNSGANVLTFGAGSRLTVL.

The sample holds many counts of this clonotype. This chain uses TRBV20-1 with TRBJ1-1, with a tentative D call TRBD1 (5 bases). This CDR3 spans 13 amino acids. Germline CDR1 DFQATT, CDR2 SNEGSKA (reference sequence). V was cut by 6 bases and J by 1 base, with 12 bases left in between. CDR3 residues: CSAVQGTNTEAFF. The CDR3 DNA reads TGCAGTGCAGTGCAGGGTACGAACACTGAAGCTTTCTTT.

The V and J genes are TRBV7-9 and TRBJ2-2; 8 nucleotides match TRBD1. Per germline, CDR1 SEHNR and CDR2 FQNEAQ (reference sequence). The CDR3 extends over 15 amino acids. Trimming cost V 2 bases and J 7 bases; bases outside gene matches: 6. The CDR3 nucleotides read TGTGCCAGCAGCTTAAAGACAGGGGAGGTCGGGGAGCTGTTTTTT. This gives the protein CASSLKTGEVGELFF.

A note on this clonotype: A much larger clonotype is one base distant, so this may be a read error. The CDR3 loop is CAISQQDSFGTQYF. CDR3 bases: TGTGCCATCAGCCAACAGGACAGCTTTGGGACCCAGTACTTC. J is TRBJ2-5 and V is TRBV14, with a tentative D call TRBD1 (6 bases). CDR3 size: 14 residues. Germline lookup yields CDR1 SGHDN and CDR2 FVKESK.

The gene calls are TRBV7-8 and TRBJ2-5; 8 nucleotides line up with TRBD2. Germline V gene data show CDR1 as SGHVS and CDR2 as FQNEAQ. After removal of 6 bases from V and 9 bases from J, the junction contained 15 bases not matched to a gene. This CDR3 region has 15 residues. In DNA, the CDR3 is TGTGCCAGCAGGATTTACGGGGGGGGTAAGGCGGCCCAGTACTTC. Translated: CASRIYGGGKAAQYF.

There are many counts of this clonotype. CDR3 sequence reads: CASSLTSGDEQYF. The DNA for the CDR3 is TGCGCCAGCAGCTTAACTAGCGGGGACGAGCAGTACTTC. V gene TRBV5-1 combines with J gene TRBJ2-7, with 10 bases lining up with TRBD2. The ends lost 2 bases at V and 5 bases at J; junction bases unmatched: 1. The CDR3 spans 13 residues. Per the germline V gene, CDR1 is SGHRS and CDR2 is YFSETQ.

J is TRBJ1-6 and V is TRBV2; unclear D gene. CDR1 and CDR2 (germline): SNHLY, FYNNEI. V dropped 11 bases and J dropped 8 bases, with 10 bases sitting between them. This CDR3 has 11 amino acids. CDR3 nucleotide sequence: TGTGCCTCTATCGGTTATTCACCCCTCCACTTT. Its translation is CASIGYSPLHF.

The chain links TRBV6-5 to TRBJ1-5; no firm D call. This CDR3 contains 15 residues. The V and J ends lost 7 bases and 6 bases respectively, with 19 bases between them. Germline loops: CDR1 MNHEY, CDR2 SVGAGI. CDR3 bases: TGTGCCAGCATCCCGGGAGAAAGGGAAAGTCAGCCCCAGCATTTT. Its translation: CASIPGERESQPQHF.

The chain is built from TRBV29-1 and TRBJ2-7; D possibly uses TRBD1 or TRBD2 (5 bases each). V was clipped by 8 bases and J by 3 bases, with 11 bases between them. Germline values: CDR1 SQVTM, CDR2 ANQGSEA. This CDR3 is built from 11 residues. CDR3 sequence reads: CSSGTLYEQYF. In DNA, the CDR3 is TGCAGCTCCGGGACCCTCTACGAGCAGTACTTC.

The chain employs TRBV6-5 and TRBJ1-2, with D perhaps TRBD1 (6 bases). CDR3 length: 13 residues. CDR1 and CDR2 from the germline V gene are MNHEY and SVGAGI. The V and J ends lost 6 bases and 3 bases respectively, with 11 bases between them. CDR3 DNA: TGTGCCAGCAGCAAACAGGGTGACTATGGCTACACCTTC. It specifies CASSKQGDYGYTF.